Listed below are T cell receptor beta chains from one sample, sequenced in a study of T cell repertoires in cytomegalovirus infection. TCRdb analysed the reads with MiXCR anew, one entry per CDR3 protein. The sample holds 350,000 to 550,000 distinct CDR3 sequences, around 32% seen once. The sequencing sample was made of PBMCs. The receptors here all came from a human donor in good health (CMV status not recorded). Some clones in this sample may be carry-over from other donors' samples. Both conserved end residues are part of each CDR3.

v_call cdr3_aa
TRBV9 CASSVEPTSNQPQHF
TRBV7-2 CASSSPNYRLAGGKNYNEQFF
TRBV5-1 CASSLDLGPWDEQYF
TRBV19 CASSKTGIGTEAFF
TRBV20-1 CSALTGLSTDTQYF
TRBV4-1 CASSQYADIGNEQFF
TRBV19 CAKRECGTDTQYF
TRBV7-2 CASSLVRAGGRSYEQYF
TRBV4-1 CASSQGSGLISYNEQFF
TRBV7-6 CASSPTPGQRYYEQYF
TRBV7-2 CASSFGREKLFF
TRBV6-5 CASSYSGQGGAYEQYF
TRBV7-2 CASSLARTGGTEAFF
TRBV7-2 CASSPGLAVQYNEQFF
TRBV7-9 CASSRQGVSTGELFF